This note documents a single TCR beta chain sequence. Trimming took 5 bases from V and 3 from J, leaving 13 bases between them. Per the germline V gene, CDR1 is SGHTA and CDR2 is FQGNSA. The CDR3 is 14 amino acids. This record belongs to a study of blood T cell repertoires in COVID-19. In the authors' methods: Nucleated cell number was recorded as an estimate derived from reference gene primer amplification. Profiling relied on immunoSEQ multiplex PCR, and the TCRdb table lists in-frame clones only, not all of them. D and trimming were read from the DNA, whereas the V and J calls and clone size are those reported in that table. Of about 170,000 clones listed, about four fifths are singletons.

Sequencing used peripheral blood. The chain couples TRBV7-2 to TRBJ1-2; D is ambiguous. This TCR came from a man between 18 and 35 years old with active or convalescent COVID-19. The CDR3 nucleotides read TGTGCCAGCAGCAAAAGGGTCGGGGACTATGGCTACACCTTC. It specifies CASSKRVGDYGYTF.